One and the same sample provided the 22 T cell receptor beta chains below, sequenced in a study of blood T cell repertoires in COVID-19. Clones were read by immunoSEQ multiplex PCR, and TCRdb kept only the in-frame ones, dropping some. The table lists fewer than 200,000 clones, about 81% of them singletons. The sequenced sample consisted of peripheral blood. These receptors all stem from a woman aged 70 to 79 with acute or convalescent COVID-19.

The rearrangement joins TRBV7-2 to TRBJ1-1; D possibly corresponds to TRBD1 (6 bases). V lost 4 bases and J 10 bases, leaving 16 bases between the germline ends. The germline V gene has CDR1 SGHTA and CDR2 FQGNSA. CDR3 length: 13 residues. The CDR3 coding sequence is TGTGCCAGCAGCTCCAACAGGGCCAGAGGAGCTTTCTTT. This gives the protein CASSSNRARGAFF.

This clone occurred once. The rearrangement links TRBV19 to TRBJ1-1, with a weak D call TRBD1 (5 bases). The CDR3 runs to 13 residues. Germline CDR1 LNHDA, CDR2 SQIVND (reference sequence). Trimming took off 4 bases at V and 5 bases at J, with 11 bases between the two ends. Here the CDR3 DNA reads TGTGCCAGTAGTAGATCGGGGGGTACTGAAGCTTTCTTT. Protein sequence: CASSRSGGTEAFF.

The chain employs TRBV6-5 and TRBJ2-3; possible D gene TRBD2, 6 bases. V lost 11 bases to trimming and J lost 0 bases, with 18 bases between them. Germline CDR1 is MNHEY and CDR2 is SVGAGI. The CDR3 extends over 15 amino acids. Here the CDR3 reads CAASMLATSTDTQYF. DNA of the CDR3: TGTGCCGCCAGCATGCTAGCGACTAGCACAGATACGCAGTATTTT.

This clone was observed a single time. CDR3 bases: TGTGCCAGCTCCCTAAGCGGGACAGGGGTAGACATTCAGTACTTC. Translated: CASSLSGTGVDIQYF. The gene calls are TRBV18 and TRBJ2-4, with TRBD1 matching over 10 bases. The CDR3 runs to 15 residues. Looked up from germline, CDR1 is KGHSH and CDR2 is LQKENI. V trimming: 6 bases; J trimming: 8 bases; junction bases outside the gene matches: 10.

This clone was seen a single time. The rearrangement links TRBV7-9 to TRBJ2-1, with 11 bases fitting TRBD2. CDR1 and CDR2 from the germline V gene are SEHNR and FQNEAQ (reference sequence). V was pared by 5 bases and J by 0 bases, with 3 bases of the junction left unmatched. This CDR3 comprises 16 residues. CDR3 sequence (DNA): TGTGCCAGCAGCCCAGGGACTAGCGGCTCCTACAATGAGCAGTTCTTC. This codes for CASSPGTSGSYNEQFF.

This chain joins TRBV6-4 and TRBJ1-1, with a weak D call TRBD1 (5 bases). Germline V lookup: CDR1 MRHNA, CDR2 SNTAGT. V lost 6 bases and J 1 base, leaving 9 bases between the germline ends. CDR3 length: 13 amino acids. CDR3 nucleotide sequence: TGTGCCAGCAGCCCGACAGCGAACACTGAAGCTTTCTTT. Amino acids: CASSPTANTEAFF.

This clone was seen a handful of times. Other nucleotide sequences in the sample specify the same CDR3. V usage is TRBV5-1 and J usage is TRBJ2-3; tentatively, D is TRBD1 (5 bases). The V end lost 0 bases, the J end lost 2 bases, and 13 bases lay between the germline ends. Germline CDR1 reads SGHRS; CDR2 reads YFSETQ. The CDR3 loop spans 16 amino acids. CDR3: CASSLGSTAITDTQYF. The CDR3 DNA follows: TGCGCCAGCAGCTTGGGATCGACAGCTATCACAGATACGCAGTATTTT.

The rearrangement joins TRBV5-1 to TRBJ2-3; D not resolved. V dropped 6 bases and J dropped 0 bases, with 14 bases sitting between them. The CDR3 is made up of 15 amino acids. Germline V lookup: CDR1 SGHRS, CDR2 YFSETQ. The CDR3 loop reads CASTSQLLSTDTQYF. DNA for the CDR3: TGCGCCAGCACCTCTCAACTTCTTAGCACAGATACGCAGTATTTT.

V usage is TRBV18 and J usage is TRBJ1-1; a weak D match, TRBD1 (6 bases). V lost 3 bases, J lost 4 bases, and 6 bases lay in between. CDR1 is KGHSH, CDR2 LQKENI, per germline. The CDR3 contains 12 residues. The DNA of the CDR3 is TGTGCCAGCTCACCGACAGGCACTGAAGCTTTCTTT. The encoded protein is CASSPTGTEAFF.

The CDR3 protein is CASSTLLAGGRDTQYF. DNA of the CDR3: TGTGCCAGCAGCACGCTACTAGCGGGGGGAAGGGATACGCAGTATTTT. The rearrangement joins TRBV7-9 to TRBJ2-3; 12 bases fit TRBD2. The length of the CDR3 is 16 residues. Germline assignment: CDR1 SEHNR and CDR2 FQNEAQ (reference sequence). The J segment lost 6 bases and the V segment lost 5 bases, leaving 9 bases of the junction unmatched.

The V call is TRBV12-3 or TRBV12-4, the J call TRBJ1-1; possible D gene TRBD1, 6 bases. This CDR3 is built from 13 residues. Trimming stripped 4 bases from V and 5 bases from J, with 11 bases between. CDR3 nucleotides: TGTGCCAGCAGTTCCCACAGGGAAACTGAAGCTTTCTTT. As protein: CASSSHRETEAFF.

This clone was picked up a small number of times. V is TRBV5-6 and J is TRBJ2-1, with 8 bases fitting TRBD2. Germline V CDR1 and CDR2: SGHDT, YYEEEE. The CDR3 runs to 16 residues. Trimming took 1 base from V and 5 from J; bases not matched to a gene: 8. As DNA, the CDR3 is TGTGCCAGCAGCTTGCTACTAGCGGCACTCCACAATGAGCAGTTCTTC. Translating it yields CASSLLLAALHNEQFF.

V gene TRBV5-6 combines with J gene TRBJ1-2; D call uncertain. V was cut by 1 base and J by 0 bases, with 10 bases left in between. In germline, CDR1 is SGHDT, CDR2 YYEEEE. The CDR3 is 15 amino acids. DNA of the CDR3: TGTGCCAGCAGCTTGCGGGGAGGTCCTAACTATGGCTACACCTTC. Its protein is CASSLRGGPNYGYTF.

This clone is a singleton in its sample. The same CDR3 can be traced to other DNA sequences in this sample. The chain is built from TRBV29-1 and TRBJ1-2; D unresolved. The CDR3 extends over 11 amino acids. In germline, CDR1 is SQVTM, CDR2 ANQGSEA. The ends were cut back, 2 bases at V and 4 bases at J, with 5 bases in the middle. The CDR3 loop reads CSVETGYGYTF. In DNA, the CDR3 is TGCAGCGTTGAAACTGGCTATGGCTACACCTTC.

This chain connects TRBV4-3 to TRBJ2-4; D perhaps matches TRBD1 (6 bases). Germline V lookup: CDR1 LGHNA, CDR2 YSLEER. V was pared by 0 bases and J by 3 bases, with 12 bases between. This CDR3 has 16 amino acids. The CDR3 DNA reads TGCGCCAGCAGCCAAGACCCGAGAGGGGGCAAAAACATTCAGTACTTC. This translates into CASSQDPRGGKNIQYF.

The chain links TRBV7-2 to TRBJ1-1; D might be TRBD1 (6 bases). V lost 2 bases and J lost 4, with 8 bases in between. The CDR3 is 13 amino acids. Germline V gives CDR1 SGHTA, CDR2 FQGNSA. The CDR3 DNA follows: TGTGCCAGCAGCTTAACAGGGCCCACTGAAGCTTTCTTT. Translation gives CASSLTGPTEAFF.

The V call is TRBV6-6, the J call TRBJ2-1; D possibly corresponds to TRBD2 (6 bases). Looked up from germline, CDR1 is MNHNY and CDR2 is SVGAGI (reference sequence). This CDR3 has 14 amino acids. Trimming removed 5 bases from V and 6 bases from J, with 14 bases in between. The CDR3 reads CASSLTAGGNEQFF. CDR3 DNA: TGTGCCAGCAGTCTTACAGCGGGCGGCAATGAGCAGTTCTTC.

Concerning this clone itself: The same CDR3 is also encoded by other DNA sequences in this sample. This chain connects TRBV5-1 to TRBJ1-1; D is possibly TRBD1 (6 bases). Germline V CDR1 and CDR2: SGHRS, YFSETQ. The length of the CDR3 is 14 residues. Trimming shortened V by 0 bases and J by 3 bases, and 9 bases separated the two germline ends. Here the CDR3 DNA reads TGCGCCAGCAGCTTGGCGGCAGGGGACACTGAAGCTTTCTTT. It codes for CASSLAAGDTEAFF.

This chain joins TRBV19 and TRBJ2-7, with 8 bases identical to TRBD2. The CDR3 is made up of 17 amino acids. V shed 3 bases, J shed 3 bases, and the junction held 13 bases outside the gene matches. In germline, CDR1 is LNHDA, CDR2 SQIVND (reference sequence). The CDR3 DNA follows: TGTGCCAGTAGTATCTCCCCTGGCGGGGGGCAGAGCTACGAGCAGTACTTC. This translates into CASSISPGGGQSYEQYF.

The chain uses TRBV6-4 and TRBJ1-1; D gene unclear. The CDR3 is made up of 13 amino acids. The ends were cut back, 2 bases at V and 4 bases at J, with 8 bases in the middle. CDR1 and CDR2 (germline): MRHNA, SNTAGT. The CDR3 reads CASSDVPGTEAFF. CDR3 sequence (DNA): TGTGCCAGCAGTGACGTCCCGGGCACTGAAGCTTTCTTT.

The V call is TRBV3-1 (or the pseudogene TRBV3-2), the J call TRBJ2-2; the D is unclear. Trimming removed 6 bases from V and 7 bases from J, with 15 bases in between. Germline V lookup: CDR1 LGHDT, CDR2 YNNKEL (reference sequence). CDR3 length: 14 amino acids. CDR3 sequence reads: CASRKREDVGELFF. The DNA for the CDR3 is TGTGCCAGCAGAAAAAGAGAGGATGTCGGGGAGCTGTTTTTT.

The chain combines TRBV5-8 with TRBJ2-2, with TRBD1 as a possible D gene (6 bases). The CDR3 is 17 amino acids. CDR1 and CDR2 from the germline V gene are SGHTS and YDEGEE. The ends were cut back, 0 bases at V and 5 bases at J, with 17 bases in the middle. The CDR3 DNA is TGTGCCAGCAGCTTGGCTCTACAGGGAGTCGGAACCGGGGAGCTGTTTTTT. It specifies CASSLALQGVGTGELFF.